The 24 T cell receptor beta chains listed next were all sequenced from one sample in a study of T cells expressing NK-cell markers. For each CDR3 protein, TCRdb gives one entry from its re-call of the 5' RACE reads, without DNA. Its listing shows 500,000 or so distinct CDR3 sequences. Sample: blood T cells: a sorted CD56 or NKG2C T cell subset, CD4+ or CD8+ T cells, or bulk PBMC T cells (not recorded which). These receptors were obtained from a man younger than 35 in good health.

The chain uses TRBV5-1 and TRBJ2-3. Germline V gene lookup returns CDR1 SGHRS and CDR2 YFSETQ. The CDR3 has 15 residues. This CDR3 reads CASSSMEVRTDTQYF.

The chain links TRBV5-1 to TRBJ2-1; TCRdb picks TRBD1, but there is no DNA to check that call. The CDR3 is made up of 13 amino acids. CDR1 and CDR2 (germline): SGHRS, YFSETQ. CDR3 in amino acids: CASTLTPGNEQFF.

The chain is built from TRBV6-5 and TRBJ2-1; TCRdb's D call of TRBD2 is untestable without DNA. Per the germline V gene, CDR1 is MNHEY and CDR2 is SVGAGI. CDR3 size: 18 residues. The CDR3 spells CASSLFKAEGIPYNEQFF.

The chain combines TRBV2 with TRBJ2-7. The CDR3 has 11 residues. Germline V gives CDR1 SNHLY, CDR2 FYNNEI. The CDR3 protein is CASSEDYEQYF.

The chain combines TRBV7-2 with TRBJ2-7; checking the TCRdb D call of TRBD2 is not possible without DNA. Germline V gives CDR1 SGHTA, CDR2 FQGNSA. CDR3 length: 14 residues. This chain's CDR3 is CASSLPRTSGEQYF. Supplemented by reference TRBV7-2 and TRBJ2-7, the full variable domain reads GAGVSQSPSNKVTEKGKDVELRCDPISGHTALYWYRQSLGQGLEFLIYFQGNSAPDKSGLPSDRFSAERTGGSVSTLTIQRTQQEDSAVYLCASSLPRTSGEQYFGPGTRLTVT.

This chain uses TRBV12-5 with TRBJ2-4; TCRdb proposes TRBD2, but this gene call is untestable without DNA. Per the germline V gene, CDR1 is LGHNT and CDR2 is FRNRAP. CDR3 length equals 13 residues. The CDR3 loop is CASGLGEEAIQYF.

This chain's CDR3 is CASSPLSGEETQYF. This sequence joins TRBV7-9 and TRBJ2-5; absent DNA, TCRdb's TRBD2 call cannot be checked. The CDR3 is 14 amino acids. The germline gives CDR1 SEHNR, CDR2 FQNEAQ (reference sequence).

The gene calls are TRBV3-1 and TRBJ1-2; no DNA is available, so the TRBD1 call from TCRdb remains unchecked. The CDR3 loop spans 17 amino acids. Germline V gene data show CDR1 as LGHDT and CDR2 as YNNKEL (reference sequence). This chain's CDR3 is CASSQDRGQGGLYGYTF.

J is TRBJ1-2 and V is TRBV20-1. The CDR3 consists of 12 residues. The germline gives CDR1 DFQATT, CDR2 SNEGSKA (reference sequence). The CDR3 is CSARGTEQGYTF.

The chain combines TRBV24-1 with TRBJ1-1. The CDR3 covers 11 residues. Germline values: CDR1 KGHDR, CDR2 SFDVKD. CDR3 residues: CATHSGREAFF.

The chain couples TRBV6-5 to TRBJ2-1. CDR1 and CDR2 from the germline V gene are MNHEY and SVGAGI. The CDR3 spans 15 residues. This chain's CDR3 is CASSSRLGPNNEQFF.

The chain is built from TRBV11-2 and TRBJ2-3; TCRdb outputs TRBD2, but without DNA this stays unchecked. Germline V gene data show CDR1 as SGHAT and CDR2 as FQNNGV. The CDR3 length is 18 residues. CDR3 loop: CASSPTKSWEESTDTQYF.

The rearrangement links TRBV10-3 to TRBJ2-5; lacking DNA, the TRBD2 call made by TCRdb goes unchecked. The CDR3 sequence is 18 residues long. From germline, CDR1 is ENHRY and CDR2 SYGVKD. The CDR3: CAIAPLIAGGPGQETQYF.

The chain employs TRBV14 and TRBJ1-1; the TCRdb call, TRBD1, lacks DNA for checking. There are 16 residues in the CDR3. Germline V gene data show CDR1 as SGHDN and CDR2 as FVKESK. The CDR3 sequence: CASSPFMIGVNTEAFF.

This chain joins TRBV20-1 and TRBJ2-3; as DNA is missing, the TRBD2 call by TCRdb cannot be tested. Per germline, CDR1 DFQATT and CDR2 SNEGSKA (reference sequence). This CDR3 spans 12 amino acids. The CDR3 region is CSASPLEDTQYF.

CDR3 in amino acids: CASSSSLAGGEQFF. V usage is TRBV4-1 and J usage is TRBJ2-1; TCRdb's D gene call, TRBD2, goes unchecked for lack of DNA. Germline V gives CDR1 MGHRA, CDR2 YSYEKL. This CDR3 is built from 14 residues.

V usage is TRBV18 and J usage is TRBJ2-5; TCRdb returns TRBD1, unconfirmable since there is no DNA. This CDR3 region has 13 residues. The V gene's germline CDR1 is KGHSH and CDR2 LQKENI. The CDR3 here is CASRWGVQETQYF.

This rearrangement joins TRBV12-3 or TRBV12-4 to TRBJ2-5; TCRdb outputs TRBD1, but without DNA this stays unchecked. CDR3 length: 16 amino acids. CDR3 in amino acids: CASSSGKPGRGETQYF.

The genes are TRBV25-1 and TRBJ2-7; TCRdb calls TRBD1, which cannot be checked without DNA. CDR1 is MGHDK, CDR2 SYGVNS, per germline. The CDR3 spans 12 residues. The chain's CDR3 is CASEQGRDEQYF.

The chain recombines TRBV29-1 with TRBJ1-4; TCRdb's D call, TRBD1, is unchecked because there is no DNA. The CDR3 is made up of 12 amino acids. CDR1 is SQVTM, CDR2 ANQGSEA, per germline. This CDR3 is CSGGTGGEKLFF.

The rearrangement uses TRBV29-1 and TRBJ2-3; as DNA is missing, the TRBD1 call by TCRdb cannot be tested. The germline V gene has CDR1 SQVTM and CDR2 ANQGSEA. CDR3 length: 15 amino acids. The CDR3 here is CSVVVGRGRTDTQYF.

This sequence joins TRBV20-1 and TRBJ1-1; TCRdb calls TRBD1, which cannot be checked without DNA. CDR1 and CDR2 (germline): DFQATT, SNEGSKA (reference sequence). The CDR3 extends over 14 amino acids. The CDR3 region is CSAPPGGMNTEAFF.

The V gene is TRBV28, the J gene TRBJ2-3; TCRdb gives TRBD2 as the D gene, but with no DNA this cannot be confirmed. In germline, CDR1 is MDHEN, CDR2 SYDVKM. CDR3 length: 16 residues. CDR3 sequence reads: CASSFGRVRWTDTQYF.

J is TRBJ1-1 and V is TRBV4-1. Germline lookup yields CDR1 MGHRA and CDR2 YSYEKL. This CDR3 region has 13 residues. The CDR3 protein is CASSLPGFEGAFF.